These 27 T cell receptor beta chains share one sample of origin, sequenced in a study of OX40 agonist ivuxolimab in advanced cancers. Measured with immunoSEQ multiplex PCR; TCRdb has only the in-frame clones, and not every one. This table holds roughly 58,000 clones, around 88% found once. Specimen: CD4+ or CD8+ T cells sorted from blood, collected in a trial of the OX40 agonist ivuxolimab. The receptors here all came from an adult with an advanced solid tumor such as melanoma, head and neck, liver or kidney cancer.

The CDR3 region is CASSGTSRIEQFF. The CDR3 nucleotides are TGTGCCAGCAGCGGCACCAGCCGGATTGAGCAGTTCTTC. V usage is TRBV7-8 and J usage is TRBJ2-1, with D unclear. This CDR3 is 13 amino acids long. Germline V gives CDR1 SGHVS, CDR2 FQNEAQ. V was shortened by 5 bases and J by 9 bases, with 14 bases between the two germline ends.

The chain uses TRBV15 and TRBJ2-6, with TRBD1 identical over 11 bases. With V trimmed by 4 bases and J by 8 bases, 4 bases remained unmatched. CDR3 length: 15 amino acids. Germline V CDR1 and CDR2: LNHNV, YYDKDF (reference sequence). The CDR3 DNA is TGTGCCACCAGCACCGGGACAGGGGGACCCAACGTCCTGACTTTC. This encodes CATSTGTGGPNVLTF. The whole variable domain, remainder taken from reference TRBV15 and TRBJ2-6, is DAMVIQNPRYQVTQFGKPVTLSCSQTLNHNVMYWYQQKSSQAPKLLFHYYDKDFNNEADTPDNFQSRRPNTSFCFLDIRSPGLGDTAMYLCATSTGTGGPNVLTFGAGSRLTVL.

The genes are TRBV5-6 and TRBJ2-7; the D is unclear. Trimming pared 1 base from V and 3 bases from J, leaving 14 bases between. CDR3 length: 15 amino acids. Germline V gene sequence: CDR1 SGHDT, CDR2 YYEEEE. Here the CDR3 reads CASSLRRDANYEQYF. DNA of the CDR3: TGTGCCAGCAGCTTGCGGAGAGACGCTAACTACGAGCAGTACTTC.

This clone appeared a few times. This chain uses TRBV5-1 with TRBJ1-2; D is possibly TRBD1 (5 bases). Trimming cost V 3 bases and J 8 bases, with 32 bases left between them. Germline V gene sequence: CDR1 SGHRS, CDR2 YFSETQ. This CDR3 comprises 19 residues. The CDR3 protein is CASSSGREFVAALARGYTF. CDR3 bases: TGCGCCAGCAGCTCGGGCAGGGAGTTTGTAGCGGCGTTAGCGCGGGGCTACACCTTC.

The chain joins TRBV5-4 to TRBJ2-6, with D perhaps matching TRBD1 (5 bases). Trimming left V 1 base short and J 3 bases short, with 8 bases between. CDR1 is SGHNT and CDR2 is YYREEE in the germline V gene (reference sequence). This CDR3 is built from 15 residues. Here the CDR3 reads CASSLSGYGANVLTF. The CDR3 coding sequence is TGTGCCAGCAGCTTGTCAGGGTATGGGGCCAACGTCCTGACTTTC.

This clone was found once. This chain uses TRBV19 with TRBJ2-2; 10 bases match TRBD2. The CDR3 is 16 amino acids. CDR1 and CDR2 (germline): LNHDA, SQIVND (reference sequence). J was trimmed by 4 bases and V by 10 bases; bases with no gene match: 12. As DNA, the CDR3 is TGTGCCACCGGACTAGCGGAGGGCTGGGGCACCGGGGAGCTGTTTTTT. This sequence encodes CATGLAEGWGTGELFF.

This chain uses TRBV9 with TRBJ2-2; unclear D gene. Trimming pared 4 bases from V and 2 bases from J, leaving 3 bases between. The CDR3 has 12 residues. In germline, CDR1 is SGDLS, CDR2 YYNGEE. The CDR3 loop is CASSKNTGELFF. The CDR3 DNA is TGTGCCAGCAGCAAAAACACCGGGGAGCTGTTTTTT.

This sequence joins TRBV19 and TRBJ2-3; D remains unclear. The V gene's germline CDR1 is LNHDA and CDR2 SQIVND (reference sequence). The V end lost 3 bases, the J end lost 2 bases, and 15 bases lay between the germline ends. The CDR3 is 16 residues long. The CDR3 here is CASSIIGPPNTDTQYF. The DNA of the CDR3 is TGTGCCAGTAGTATTATAGGGCCACCAAACACAGATACGCAGTATTTT.

The CDR3 DNA reads TGTGCCAGCAGTCCTTATTCCTCCGATAACTATGGCTACACCTTC. It translates to CASSPYSSDNYGYTF. J is TRBJ1-2 and V is TRBV2, with D uncertain. Trimming removed 5 bases at V and 1 base at J, with 14 bases between. The CDR3 totals 15 residues. Germline loops: CDR1 SNHLY, CDR2 FYNNEI.

The chain recombines TRBV28 with TRBJ1-1; D perhaps matches TRBD1 (5 bases). V was cut by 7 bases and J by 1 base, with 13 bases left in between. CDR3 size: 14 residues. The V gene's germline CDR1 is MDHEN and CDR2 SYDVKM. The CDR3 region has the DNA TGTGCCAGCAACCTACCCGGACAGAACACTGAAGCTTTCTTT. It yields the protein CASNLPGQNTEAFF.

This clone was seen more than once but under ten times. The chain has TRBV27 and TRBJ1-4; D not resolved. Trimming took 0 bases from V and 10 from J, leaving 3 bases between them. The CDR3 totals 11 residues. The germline V gene has CDR1 MNHEY and CDR2 SMNVEV (reference sequence). Written as DNA, the CDR3 is TGTGCCAGCAGTTTATCAGTAAAACTGTTTTTT. It translates to CASSLSVKLFF. The entire variable domain, with the rest obtained from reference TRBV27 and TRBJ1-4, is as follows: EAQVTQNPRYLITVTGKKLTVTCSQNMNHEYMSWYRQDPGLGLRQIYYSMNVEVTDKGDVPEGYKVSRKEKRNFPLILESPSPNQTSLYFCASSLSVKLFFGSGTQLSVL.

The chain couples TRBV29-1 to TRBJ2-7; D perhaps matches TRBD2 (5 bases). V lost 4 bases to trimming and J lost 4 bases, with 5 bases between them. The CDR3 has 10 residues. Per the germline V gene, CDR1 is SQVTM and CDR2 is ANQGSEA. The CDR3, as DNA: TGCAGCGTTGGGGAGTACGAGCAGTACTTC. This gives the protein CSVGEYEQYF.

The chain has TRBV28 and TRBJ2-7; D not certain. The germline CDR1 and CDR2 sequences are MDHEN and SYDVKM. CDR3 size: 15 residues. Trimming took 5 bases from V and 2 from J, leaving 16 bases between them. CDR3 sequence (DNA): TGTGCCAGCAGTAAACAGCACCGAGCCCCCTACGAGCAGTACTTC. The encoded protein is CASSKQHRAPYEQYF. Variable domain in full (rest from reference TRBV28 and TRBJ2-7): DVKVTQSSRYLVKRTGEKVFLECVQDMDHENMFWYRQDPGLGLRLIYFSYDVKMKEKGDIPEGYSVSREKKERFSLILESASTNQTSMYLCASSKQHRAPYEQYFGPGTRLTVT.

The chain is built from TRBV6-5 and TRBJ2-7, with TRBD1 matching over 8 bases. CDR1 and CDR2 from the germline V gene are MNHEY and SVGAGI. There are 14 residues in the CDR3. V lost 7 bases to trimming and J lost 2 bases; unmatched junction nucleotides: 7. The CDR3 DNA reads as TGTGCCAGCACCTTGACAGGGGACCCCTACGAGCAGTACTTC. Translating it yields CASTLTGDPYEQYF.

This clone is labeled medium-sized (0.01 to 0.1%). This sequence joins TRBV19 and TRBJ1-3, with D possibly being TRBD1 (6 bases). CDR1 is LNHDA, CDR2 SQIVND, per germline (reference sequence). The CDR3 is 14 residues long. Trimming took off 7 bases at V and 3 bases at J, with 13 bases between the two ends. The CDR3: CASTGGRYGNTIYF. For the CDR3, the DNA is TGTGCCAGTACCGGGGGGCGTTATGGAAACACCATATATTTT. Complete variable domain (other parts from reference TRBV19 and TRBJ1-3): DGGITQSPKYLFRKEGQNVTLSCEQNLNHDAMYWYRQDPGQGLRLIYYSQIVNDFQKGDIAEGYSVSREKKESFPLTVTSAQKNPTAFYLCASTGGRYGNTIYFGEGSWLTVV.

The chain combines TRBV5-1 with TRBJ1-5; D is possibly TRBD1 (6 bases). The CDR3 spans 15 residues. CDR1 SGHRS and CDR2 YFSETQ come from the germline V gene. V lost 0 bases, J lost 3 bases, and 10 bases lay in between. CDR3 residues: CASSLVGDINQPQHF. In DNA form, the CDR3 reads TGCGCCAGCAGCTTGGTGGGGGACATCAATCAGCCCCAGCATTTT.

V and J are TRBV25-1 and TRBJ2-1, with D possibly matching TRBD2 (6 bases). Trimming pared 6 bases from V and 10 bases from J, leaving 16 bases between. Germline assignment: CDR1 MGHDK and CDR2 SYGVNS. This CDR3 contains 13 residues. The DNA for the CDR3 is TGTGCCAGCAGCCCGGCGGGAACCCGAGAGCAGTTCTTC. Protein sequence: CASSPAGTREQFF. The whole variable domain, remainder taken from reference TRBV25-1 and TRBJ2-1, is EADIYQTPRYLVIGTGKKITLECSQTMGHDKMYWYQQDPGMELHLIHYSYGVNSTEKGDLSSESTVSRIRTEHFPLTLESARPSHTSQYLCASSPAGTREQFFGPGTRLTVL.

The rearrangement joins TRBV11-2 to TRBJ2-5, with 8 positions matching TRBD2. Per the germline V gene, CDR1 is SGHAT and CDR2 is FQNNGV. The ends lost 3 bases at V and 2 bases at J; junction bases unmatched: 8. This CDR3 is built from 16 residues. CDR3 coding DNA: TGTGCCAGCAGCTTGGGCGGGAGGCCCCTTCAAGAGACCCAGTACTTC. It yields the protein CASSLGGRPLQETQYF.

J is TRBJ2-3 and V is TRBV7-3; maybe TRBD2 (6 bases). This CDR3 is 14 amino acids long. V was cut by 5 bases and J by 4 bases, with 13 bases left in between. Germline-derived CDR1 and CDR2 are SGHTA and FQGTGA. In DNA, the CDR3 is TGTGCCAGCAGCAAAACGGGGGATTCAGATACGCAGTATTTT. Its translation: CASSKTGDSDTQYF.

The chain is built from TRBV30 and TRBJ1-1; 11 positions match TRBD1. Germline V gene lookup returns CDR1 GTSNPN and CDR2 SVGIG (reference sequence). Trimming cost V 2 bases and J 0 bases; bases outside gene matches: 5. The CDR3 is 16 residues long. CDR3 sequence reads: CAWSTWTGGMNTEAFF. CDR3 sequence (DNA): TGTGCCTGGAGTACCTGGACAGGGGGCATGAACACTGAAGCTTTCTTT.

The chain links TRBV11-3 to TRBJ2-2, with a tentative D call TRBD1 (5 bases). Germline V gene sequence: CDR1 SGHNT, CDR2 YENEEA. This CDR3 comprises 15 residues. V was pared by 1 base and J by 7 bases, with 13 bases between. This CDR3 reads CASSLAAGAFGELFF. In DNA form, the CDR3 reads TGTGCCAGCAGCTTAGCGGCTGGGGCTTTCGGGGAGCTGTTTTTT.

The J gene is TRBJ2-1, the V gene TRBV5-4, with TRBD2 identical over 9 bases. This CDR3 is built from 16 residues. The ends lost 0 bases at V and 7 bases at J; junction bases unmatched: 8. The V gene's germline CDR1 is SGHNT and CDR2 YYREEE (reference sequence). This CDR3 is CASSLGAGGPKNEQFF. CDR3 coding DNA: TGTGCCAGCAGCTTGGGGGCGGGAGGGCCCAAAAATGAGCAGTTCTTC.

The V and J genes are TRBV5-1 and TRBJ2-7; TRBD2 matches at 9 bases. This CDR3 is built from 15 residues. The V and J ends lost 4 bases and 3 bases, in that order; junction bases with no gene match: 8. Germline-derived CDR1 and CDR2 are SGHRS and YFSETQ. CDR3 loop: CASSHGTSRNYEQYF. DNA of the CDR3: TGCGCCAGCAGCCACGGGACTAGCAGAAACTACGAGCAGTACTTC.

V usage is TRBV7-9 and J usage is TRBJ2-7, with a possible D match to TRBD2 (5 bases). This CDR3 has 15 amino acids. Trimming pared 4 bases from V and 3 bases from J, leaving 16 bases between. Germline V gives CDR1 SEHNR, CDR2 FQNEAQ (reference sequence). The CDR3 spells CASSSFSGRFYEQYF. CDR3 sequence (DNA): TGTGCCAGCAGCTCTTTTTCGGGGAGATTCTACGAGCAGTACTTC.

The chain is built from TRBV5-6 and TRBJ2-5; D perhaps matches TRBD1 (6 bases). V was clipped by 4 bases and J by 4 bases, with 11 bases between them. Germline V gives CDR1 SGHDT, CDR2 YYEEEE. There are 13 residues in the CDR3. The CDR3 protein is CASSHQGGETQYF. As DNA, the CDR3 is TGTGCCAGCAGCCACCAAGGGGGAGAGACCCAGTACTTC.

V gene TRBV11-2 combines with J gene TRBJ1-5, with D hard to call. The germline CDR1 and CDR2 sequences are SGHAT and FQNNGV. The CDR3 contains 15 residues. Trimming shortened V by 6 bases and J by 5 bases, and 17 bases separated the two germline ends. The CDR3 spells CASSSRAGADQPQHF. The CDR3 bases are TGTGCCAGCAGTTCGAGGGCCGGCGCGGATCAGCCCCAGCATTTT.

The J gene is TRBJ2-5, the V gene TRBV25-1; perhaps TRBD2 as D (5 bases). The germline V gene has CDR1 MGHDK and CDR2 SYGVNS. CDR3 length equals 13 residues. Trimming removed 5 bases at V and 2 bases at J, with 9 bases between. CDR3 region: CASSRPGQETQYF. Written as DNA, the CDR3 is TGTGCCAGCAGTCGTCCGGGACAAGAGACCCAGTACTTC.